This T cell receptor (beta chain) was captured by sequencing in a study of T-cell memory formation after mild COVID-19. A single record per CDR3 protein comes from TCRdb applying MiXCR to the 5' RACE reads. The sample contains 350,000 to 400,000 distinct CDR3 sequences, roughly an eighth of which appear only once. The germline gives CDR1 DFQATT, CDR2 SNEGSKA (reference sequence). The ends lost 0 bases at V and 4 bases at J; junction bases unmatched: 5. The CDR3 consists of 15 residues. This clonotype was detected many times. This receptor was obtained from a man aged 18 to 30 who had mild COVID-19 (a few samples of this study predate the infection). Cell type and time point are not known. Sequences were obtained from PBMCs or a T cell subset sorted from them (not recorded which). The chain combines TRBV20-1 with TRBJ2-3; 9 bases agree with TRBD2. The DNA of the CDR3 is TGCAGTGCTAGAGATCCGGGACTAGCCCCAGATACGCAGTATTTT. Translating gives CSARDPGLAPDTQYF.